This T cell receptor (beta chain) comes out of a study of T-cell memory formation after mild COVID-19 (dated by TCRdb to the early 2020s). General notes on the study: TCR sequence clusters from the two donors were largely donor specific. In a couple of donors, T-cell clones that expanded and contracted after mild COVID-19 were followed by sequencing TCRalpha and TCRbeta repertoires longitudinally. Two young, previously healthy adult volunteers, one female and one male, were included in the cohort.

This clonotype occurred a few times. Its antigen is unknown. One base away there is no much larger clone; base qualities are not given. Ficoll-Paque density gradient centrifugation was the method used to isolate PBMCs. Germline trimming: 4 bases from V, 8 bases from J; junction bases outside gene matches: 8. The germline V gene sets CDR1 to SGHTA and CDR2 to FQGNSA. The CDR3 sequence holds 15 residues, the cysteine and phenylalanine included. Of the read, only the CDR3 DNA is kept; its 45 bases are in frame from base 1. Results the study describes overall, beyond this receptor: Some responding clones were detected in pre-infection memory, which suggested that pre-existing cross-reactive memory T cells had joined the SARS-CoV-2 response. The study included only a couple of mild cases, and larger cohorts that include severe cases with pre-infection samples were judged to be necessary. Whether the second-wave clones peaking on day 37 were SARS-CoV-2 specific was not confirmed. From day 15 to 85, contracting clones showed balanced CD4/CD8 phenotypes, whereas a second wave of clones that expanded from day 15 to 37 leaned towards CD4+. Contracting CD4+ clones were found mainly in CM and EM memory subsets, while CD8+ clones were enriched in EMRA.

The sequencing machine was an Illumina NovaSeq 6000. TCRalpha and TCRbeta cDNA libraries were built by 5'RACE with constant-segment primers, adding sample barcodes and unique molecular identifiers. RNA was extracted from every sample with Trizol reagent. The libraries were amplified in two PCR steps, and the second step added a second sample barcode and Illumina TruSeq adapters. Sequencing of the libraries was done on an Illumina NovaSeq, producing 2 x 150 bp paired-end reads. The authors processed their data as follows. Reads were demultiplexed and collapsed into UMI-guided consensus sequences with migec v1.2.7. With mixcr v2.1.11, UMI consensuses were aligned to TRA and TRB V and J templates and assembled into clonotypes. Expanded or contracted clonotypes were those called significant by both edgeR and NoisET, with noise models trained on biological replicates. edgeR calls used a false discovery rate-adjusted p below 0.01 and a log2 fold-change threshold of 1. PCA with hierarchical clustering of max-normalized trajectories of the 1000 most abundant clonotypes was used as exploratory dynamics analysis. Each responding clone was given a CD4 or CD8 phenotype based on the CD4+ and CD8+ repertoires, which had been sequenced separately. The raw public reads went through TCRdb reprocessing: fastp at Q25, MiXCR clone calling, in-frame beta chains kept. Each entry merges the rows of one CDR3 protein and shows their most common DNA and genes. TCRdb's processing, not the study's, gives the V and J calls here. Counted in this sample were 350,000 to 550,000 distinct CDR3 sequences; approximately 19% of them appeared once. The leading ten clones occupy 20% to 25% of the sample.

Material for sequencing was PBMCs or a T cell subset sorted from them (not recorded which). The clonotype originates from a man aged 18 to 35 who had mild COVID-19 (a few samples of this study predate the infection). The sample titles of this study are shuffled in the database, so cell type and time point are left out; the donor was told from shared clones. Recombination connected TRBV7-2 to TRBJ2-1, with 10 central nucleotides matching TRBD2. For the CDR3, the sequence is CASSSRRLAGDEQFF. In nucleotides, the sequence is TGTGCCAGCAGCTCCCGCCGGCTAGCGGGGGATGAGCAGTTCTTC.